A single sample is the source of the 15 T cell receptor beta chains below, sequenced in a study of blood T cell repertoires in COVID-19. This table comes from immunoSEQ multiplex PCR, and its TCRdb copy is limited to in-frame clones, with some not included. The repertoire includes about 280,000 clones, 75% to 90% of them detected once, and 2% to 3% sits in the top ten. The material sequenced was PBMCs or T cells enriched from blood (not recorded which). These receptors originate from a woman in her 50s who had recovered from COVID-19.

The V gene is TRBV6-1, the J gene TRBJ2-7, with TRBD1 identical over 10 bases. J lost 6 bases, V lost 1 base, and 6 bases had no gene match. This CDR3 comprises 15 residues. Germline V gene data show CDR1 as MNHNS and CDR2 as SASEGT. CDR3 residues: CASSEEGQGSAEQYF. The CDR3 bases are TGTGCCAGCAGTGAAGAGGGACAGGGGAGTGCCGAGCAGTACTTC.

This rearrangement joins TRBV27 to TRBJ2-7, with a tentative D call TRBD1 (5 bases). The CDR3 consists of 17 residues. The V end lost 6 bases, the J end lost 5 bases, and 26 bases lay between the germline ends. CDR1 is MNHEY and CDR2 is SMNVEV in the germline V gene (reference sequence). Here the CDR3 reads CASSLGPGIAFRNEQYF. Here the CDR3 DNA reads TGTGCCAGCAGCCTAGGGCCAGGGATTGCGTTTAGGAACGAGCAGTACTTC.

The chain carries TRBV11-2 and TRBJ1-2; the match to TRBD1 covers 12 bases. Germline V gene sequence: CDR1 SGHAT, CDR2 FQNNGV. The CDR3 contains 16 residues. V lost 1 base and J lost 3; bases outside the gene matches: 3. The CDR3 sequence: CASSLGGTGGYYGYTF. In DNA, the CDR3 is TGTGCCAGCAGCTTAGGGGGGACAGGGGGCTACTATGGCTACACCTTC.

CDR3 in DNA: TGTGCCAGCAGGTCACCGGGACAGGGGGCGCAGGAGCAGTACTTC. Translation: CASRSPGQGAQEQYF. The chain links TRBV28 to TRBJ2-7, with 12 bases matching TRBD1. CDR3 length: 15 residues. J gave up 7 bases and V 6 bases, and 10 bases lay outside the gene matches. The V gene's germline CDR1 is MDHEN and CDR2 SYDVKM.

The chain's CDR3 is CASRRQGDDEQFF. CDR3 in DNA: TGCGCCAGCAGGAGACAGGGGGATGATGAGCAGTTCTTC. The V gene is TRBV5-1, the J gene TRBJ2-1; the match to TRBD1 covers 9 bases. This CDR3 spans 13 amino acids. The ends lost 5 bases at V and 8 bases at J; junction bases unmatched: 5. In germline, CDR1 is SGHRS, CDR2 YFSETQ.

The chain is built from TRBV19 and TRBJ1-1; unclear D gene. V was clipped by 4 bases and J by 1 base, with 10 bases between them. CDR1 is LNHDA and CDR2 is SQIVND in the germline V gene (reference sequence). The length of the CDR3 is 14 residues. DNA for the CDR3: TGTGCCAGTAGTAAACCCGAGGGGAACACTGAAGCTTTCTTT. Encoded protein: CASSKPEGNTEAFF.

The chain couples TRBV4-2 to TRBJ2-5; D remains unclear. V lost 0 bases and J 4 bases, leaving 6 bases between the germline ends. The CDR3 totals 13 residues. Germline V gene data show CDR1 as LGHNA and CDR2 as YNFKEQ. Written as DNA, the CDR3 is TGTGCCAGCAGCCAAGAGCGGCCAGAGACCCAGTACTTC. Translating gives CASSQERPETQYF.

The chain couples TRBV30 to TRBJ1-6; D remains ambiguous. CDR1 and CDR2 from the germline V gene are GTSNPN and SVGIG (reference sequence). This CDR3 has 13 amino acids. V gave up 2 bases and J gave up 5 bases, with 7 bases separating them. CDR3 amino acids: CAWSRGDNSPLHF. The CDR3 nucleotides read TGTGCCTGGAGTCGGGGAGATAATTCACCCCTCCACTTT. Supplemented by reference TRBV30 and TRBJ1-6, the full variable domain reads SQTIHQWPATLVQPVGSPLSLECTVEGTSNPNLYWYRQAAGRGLQLLFYSVGIGQISSEVPQNLSASRPQDRQFILSSKKLLLSDSGFYLCAWSRGDNSPLHFGNGTRLTVT.

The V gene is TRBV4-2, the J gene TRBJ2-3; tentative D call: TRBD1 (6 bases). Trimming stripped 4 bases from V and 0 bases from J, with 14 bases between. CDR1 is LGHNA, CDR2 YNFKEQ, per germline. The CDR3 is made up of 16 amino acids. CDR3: CASSPEGGSSTDTQYF. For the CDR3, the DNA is TGTGCCAGCAGCCCAGAAGGGGGATCTAGCACAGATACGCAGTATTTT.

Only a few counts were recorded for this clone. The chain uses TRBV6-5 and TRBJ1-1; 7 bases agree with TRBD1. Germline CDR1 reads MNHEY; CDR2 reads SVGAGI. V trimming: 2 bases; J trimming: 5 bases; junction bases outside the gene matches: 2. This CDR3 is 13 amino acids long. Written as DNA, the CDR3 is TGTGCCAGCAGTTACCAGGGGGAGACTGAAGCTTTCTTT. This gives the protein CASSYQGETEAFF.

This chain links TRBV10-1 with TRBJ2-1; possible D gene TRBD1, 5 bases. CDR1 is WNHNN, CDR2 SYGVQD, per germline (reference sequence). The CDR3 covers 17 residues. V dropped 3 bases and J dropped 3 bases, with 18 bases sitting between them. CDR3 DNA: TGCGCCAGCAGTGATCGTGCTAGACCCGACAGCTACAATGAGCAGTTCTTC. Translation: CASSDRARPDSYNEQFF.

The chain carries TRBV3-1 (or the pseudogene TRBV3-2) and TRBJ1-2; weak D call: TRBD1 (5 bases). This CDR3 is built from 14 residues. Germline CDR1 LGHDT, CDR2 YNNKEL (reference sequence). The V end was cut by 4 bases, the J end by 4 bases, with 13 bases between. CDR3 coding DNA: TGTGCCAGCAGCCGGATCGCAGGGTCCTATGGCTACACCTTC. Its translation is CASSRIAGSYGYTF.

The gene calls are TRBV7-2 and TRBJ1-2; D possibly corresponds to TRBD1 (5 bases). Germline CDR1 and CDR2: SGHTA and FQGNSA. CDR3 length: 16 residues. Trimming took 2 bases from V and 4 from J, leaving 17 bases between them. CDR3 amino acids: CASSLFPRGVGYGYTF. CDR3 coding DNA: TGTGCCAGCAGCTTATTCCCGCGGGGGGTAGGCTATGGCTACACCTTC.

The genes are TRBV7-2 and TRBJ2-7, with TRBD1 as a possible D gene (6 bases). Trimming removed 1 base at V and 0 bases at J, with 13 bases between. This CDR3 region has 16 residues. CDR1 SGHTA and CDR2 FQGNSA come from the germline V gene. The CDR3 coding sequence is TGTGCCAGCAGCTTAGTAGGGCAGGGGAGCTCCTACGAGCAGTACTTC. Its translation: CASSLVGQGSSYEQYF.

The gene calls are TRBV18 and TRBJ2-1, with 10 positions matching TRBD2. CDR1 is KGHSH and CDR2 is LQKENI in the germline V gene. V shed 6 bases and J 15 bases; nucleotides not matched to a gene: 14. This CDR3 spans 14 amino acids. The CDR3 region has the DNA TGTGCCAGCTCGTCTAAAGGACTAGCGGACGCCATGTTCTTC. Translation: CASSSKGLADAMFF.